This TCR beta chain was sequenced during a study of blood T cell repertoires in COVID-19. About the research overall: Whether acute or convalescent, the COVID-19 samples came from the United States, Italy and Spain. T cells, B-cell-depleted T cells, or PBMCs provided the cDNA or gDNA that served as material.

Germline lookup yields CDR1 SGHVS and CDR2 FNYEAQ. After removal of 8 bases from V and 5 bases from J, the junction contained 10 bases not matched to a gene. This CDR3 contains 15 residues. Per the original data handling: By means of reference gene primer amplification, nucleated cell counts were estimated. Some clones are missing from TCRdb's copy, which holds only in-frame ones; the method was immunoSEQ multiplex PCR. Clonal size and the V and J genes are those of that table, whereas D and trimming came from the DNA. Of 70,000 or so clones listed, roughly 82% were seen once; the top ten hold about 17%. A single count supports this clone.

V usage is TRBV7-6 and J usage is TRBJ2-7; 12 bases agree with TRBD2. Sequences were obtained from peripheral blood. The sequence was obtained from a human donor in a cohort sampled during active COVID-19. CDR3 sequence: CASGPRLAGDHEQYF. CDR3 nucleotide sequence: TGTGCCAGCGGGCCCCGACTAGCGGGGGACCACGAGCAGTACTTC.